This entry is about one T cell receptor (beta chain). Its target is unknown. This entry belongs to a study of T cell responses to AZD1222 COVID-19 vaccine. Using immunoSEQ multiplex PCR, the repertoire was profiled, and TCRdb retains in-frame clones only, with some absent. The table lists roughly 150,000 clones, about nine tenths of them singletons. Germline V gives CDR1 MNHEY, CDR2 SMNVEV (reference sequence). The CDR3 runs 13 residues. Trimming took 5 bases from V and 5 from J, leaving 10 bases between them. Study findings and constraints: Sampling that yielded the repertoires occurred only after the peak T cell response.

This specimen was peripheral blood, taken on day 0 of AZD1222 vaccination. The V gene is TRBV27, the J gene TRBJ2-1; maybe TRBD1 (5 bases). The clonotype comes from an adult in good health. The CDR3 DNA reads TGTGCCAGCAGTCTTTCAGGGAACAATGAGCAGTTCTTC. Translating it yields CASSLSGNNEQFF.